This TCR beta chain was identified in a study of blood T cells in healthy people across ages. Study-wide results and caveats: The CMV status of each donor remained undetermined, and this could have confounded shifts in expanded clonotypes.

This clonotype appeared a single time. Its target is unknown. Lacking the conserved final phenylalanine or tryptophan, this CDR3 likely reflects a read error. The authors ran a second PCR of roughly 6 to 11 cycles using a sample-barcoded 5' primer and a J-beta primer mix. Each cDNA was tagged by a template-switch adaptor containing 12 random nucleotides. TCRdb reprocessed the 5' RACE reads with MiXCR, giving one entry per CDR3 protein. The sample contains about 380,000 distinct CDR3 sequences, more than 45% of which appear only once. After removal of 6 bases from V and 0 bases from J, the junction contained 8 bases not matched to a gene. This CDR3 contains 17 residues. Germline V gene sequence: CDR1 SGHDT, CDR2 YYEEEE.

V usage is TRBV5-6 and J usage is TRBJ2-7; 14 positions match TRBD2. The sequence derives from a man aged 55 to 70 in good health. The sequenced material came from blood. This chain's CDR3 is CASTGLAGGRPSYEQYL. Here the CDR3 DNA reads TGTGCCAGCACTGGACTAGCGGGGGGCCGCCCCTCCTACGAGCAGTACTTG.